Following are 3 T cell receptor beta chains from one sample sequenced in a study of a mutant IDH1 vaccine in newly diagnosed glioma. Their recognized antigens are unknown. Method: immunoSEQ multiplex PCR; TCRdb's copy keeps in-frame clones and lacks some. The table lists approximately 37,000 clones, around 82% of them singletons. The time point here: week 47, end of study. Every single dose of the vaccine, 300 ug of mutant IDH1 20-mer peptide, came with topical imiquimod. Sequences were derived from PBMCs, sampled from a glioma patient whose treatment included an IDH1 peptide vaccine. These receptors were taken from a man aged 18 to 30 with glioma. Some clones in this sample may be carry-over from other donors' samples.

The V gene is TRBV15, the J gene TRBJ2-7; the match to TRBD2 covers 12 bases. Germline CDR1 LNHNV, CDR2 YYDKDF (reference sequence). The CDR3 runs 18 residues. The ends lost 5 bases at V and 3 bases at J; junction bases unmatched: 14. The CDR3 nucleotides are TGTGCCACCAGCTCTTTTTTATCGACTAGCGGGAGCCACTACGAGCAGTACTTC. It is translated as CATSSFLSTSGSHYEQYF.

This sequence joins TRBV5-1 and TRBJ1-1, with D possibly being TRBD1 (5 bases). The CDR3 is 14 residues long. V was pared by 4 bases and J by 1 base, with 11 bases between. CDR1 and CDR2 from the germline V gene are SGHRS and YFSETQ. CDR3 DNA: TGCGCCAGCAGCCGGGGAGGGACGAACACTGAAGCTTTCTTT. Amino acids: CASSRGGTNTEAFF.

The V call is TRBV7-9, the J call TRBJ2-3; the D is unclear. This CDR3 spans 12 amino acids. Trimming took off 0 bases at V and 3 bases at J, with 1 base between the two ends. From germline, CDR1 is SEHNR and CDR2 FQNEAQ (reference sequence). This chain's CDR3 is CASSLATDTQYF. CDR3 nucleotides: TGTGCCAGCAGCTTAGCTACAGATACGCAGTATTTT.